The rows below give T cell receptor beta chains drawn from one sample of a study of cytomegalovirus exposure and HLA in healthy donors. The data were produced by immunoSEQ multiplex PCR, yet TCRdb's version contains in-frame clones alone and is incomplete. The top ten hold 4% to 4.5% of the sample, which has approximately 110,000 clones, roughly 74% seen once. Sequenced input: PBMCs. The receptors here all came from a woman in her 50s in good health and CMV-seropositive. Both conserved end residues are part of each CDR3. A D gene is named only where the DNA matches it firmly. Expanded clones are given a class, and other clones once, few, many or no size at all.

TRBJ1-1,-,-,TRBV6-1,CASRTDRQSTEAFF,TGTGCCAGCAGGACAGACCGCCAGAGCACTGAAGCTTTCTTT
TRBJ2-1,TRBD1,-,TRBV7-3,CASSLRTGDNEQFF,TGTGCCAGCAGCTTACGGACAGGGGACAATGAGCAGTTCTTC
TRBJ2-7,-,-,TRBV4-2,CASSQGRGAHYEQYF,TGTGCCAGCAGCCAAGGACGGGGGGCCCACTACGAGCAGTACTTC
TRBJ2-1,TRBD1,-,TRBV11-3,CASSLDRQGVGNEQFF,TGTGCCAGCAGCTTAGATCGACAGGGGGTGGGCAATGAGCAGTTCTTC
TRBJ1-4,-,-,TRBV6-6,CATSREKNEKLFF,TGTGCCACATCGAGGGAGAAAAATGAAAAACTGTTTTTT
TRBJ1-3,TRBD1,-,TRBV5-1,CASSLGTGGDRNTIYF,TGCGCCAGCAGCTTGGGGACAGGGGGCGACCGAAACACCATATATTTT
TRBJ2-1,-,few,TRBV28,CASRKTGYNEQFF,TGTGCCAGCAGAAAGACAGGCTACAATGAGCAGTTCTTC
TRBJ1-1,TRBD1,-,TRBV18,CASSLGQEGVGAFF,TGTGCCAGCTCACTCGGACAGGAAGGGGTGGGAGCTTTCTTT
TRBJ1-2,-,once,TRBV29-1,CSVFQGTLGGYTF,TGCAGCGTGTTTCAAGGGACACTTGGAGGCTACACCTTC
TRBJ1-5,TRBD1,-,TRBV4-1,CASSQVGTGNQPQHF,TGCGCCAGCAGCCAAGTAGGGACAGGGAATCAGCCCCAGCATTTT
TRBJ2-7,TRBD1,-,TRBV11-2,CASSRDRAYEQYF,TGTGCCAGCAGCCGGGACAGGGCCTACGAGCAGTACTTC
TRBJ2-1,-,-,TRBV7-9,CASARYNEQFF,TGTGCCAGCGCGCGATACAATGAGCAGTTCTTC
TRBJ2-3,-,-,TRBV10-1,CASSDNGQSTDTQYF,TGCGCCAGCAGTGATAATGGACAGTCCACAGATACGCAGTATTTT
TRBJ2-7,-,-,TRBV27,CASSLSADYEQYF,TGTGCCAGCAGTTTATCGGCGGACTACGAGCAGTACTTC
TRBJ1-1,TRBD1,-,TRBV27,CASSGQGITEAFF,TGTGCCAGCAGCGGACAGGGGATCACTGAAGCTTTCTTT
TRBJ2-7,-,once,TRBV5-6,CASSLLQGPIRYEQYF,TGTGCCAGCAGCTTGCTACAGGGCCCTATCCGCTACGAGCAGTACTTC
TRBJ1-2,TRBD1,-,TRBV6-1,CASTRPGQSLGYTF,TGTGCCAGCACTAGACCGGGACAGTCCTTAGGCTACACCTTC
TRBJ1-6,TRBD1,-,TRBV2,CASRLQGTPNSPLHF,TGTGCCAGCAGGCTACAGGGGACCCCTAATTCACCCCTCCACTTT
TRBJ2-7,TRBD1,-,TRBV5-1,CASSLQGANEQYF,TGCGCCAGCAGCTTGCAGGGGGCGAACGAGCAGTACTTC
TRBJ2-2,-,-,TRBV5-4,CASSLGTDTGELFF,TGTGCCAGCAGCCTCGGGACTGACACCGGGGAGCTGTTTTTT
TRBJ1-2,TRBD1,-,TRBV18,CASSPPDRGYGYTF,TGTGCCAGCTCACCACCGGACAGGGGCTATGGCTACACCTTC
TRBJ1-6,-,once,TRBV19,CASSIYRPNSPLHF,TGTGCCAGTAGTATCTACAGGCCAAACTCACCCCTCCACTTT
TRBJ2-5,-,-,TRBV7-9,CASSLGEREQETQYF,TGTGCCAGCAGCTTAGGTGAACGTGAGCAAGAGACCCAGTACTTC
TRBJ1-1,TRBD1,few,TRBV29-1,CSVYGQGATEAFF,TGCAGCGTGTATGGACAGGGGGCCACTGAAGCTTTCTTT
TRBJ1-2,TRBD1,-,TRBV10-3,CAISDRGTGAADYGYTF,TGTGCCATCAGTGATCGGGGGACAGGGGCCGCTGACTATGGCTACACCTTC
TRBJ2-5,-,-,TRBV7-2,CASSRGKQETQYF,TGTGCCAGCTCCCGGGGGAAACAAGAGACCCAGTACTTC
TRBJ1-4,TRBD1,-,TRBV7-9,CASSPHGRGSTNEKLFF,TGTGCCAGCAGCCCCCACGGCAGGGGGTCAACTAATGAAAAACTGTTTTTT
TRBJ2-7,-,-,TRBV29-1,CSVEDRGTYEQYF,TGCAGCGTTGAAGATAGGGGAACCTACGAGCAGTACTTC
TRBJ1-3,-,-,TRBV19,CASSYGVVSGNTIYF,TGTGCCAGTAGTTATGGAGTTGTCTCTGGAAACACCATATATTTT
TRBJ2-3,TRBD1,-,TRBV7-2,CASSPTGGADTQYF,TGTGCCAGCAGCCCGACAGGGGGCGCAGATACGCAGTATTTT
TRBJ2-7,TRBD2,-,TRBV6-1,CASSDEGRGNSYEQYF,TGTGCCAGCAGTGATGAGGGGCGGGGGAACTCCTACGAGCAGTACTTC
TRBJ1-5,-,-,TRBV5-5,CASSLDGGPGLNSNQPQHF,TGTGCCAGCAGCTTGGATGGGGGCCCAGGGCTAAATAGCAATCAGCCCCAGCATTTT
TRBJ1-6,-,-,TRBV10-2,CASSEGESGWFKASPLHF,TGCGCCAGCAGTGAGGGGGAGTCCGGTTGGTTTAAGGCCTCACCCCTCCACTTT
TRBJ2-1,TRBD2,-,TRBV6-1,CASSEKTGGPHEQFF,TGTGCCAGCAGTGAAAAAACGGGGGGGCCCCATGAGCAGTTCTTC
TRBJ1-4,-,-,TRBV19,CASRHSGNEKLFF,TGTGCCAGTCGACACTCTGGTAATGAAAAACTGTTTTTT
TRBJ2-7,TRBD1,-,TRBV11-2,CASSSRDSFYEQYF,TGTGCCAGCAGCTCCCGGGACAGTTTTTACGAGCAGTACTTC
TRBJ2-7,-,-,TRBV5-1,CASSLFRGYEQYF,TGCGCCAGCAGCTTGTTCAGGGGCTACGAGCAGTACTTC
TRBJ2-5,TRBD1,-,TRBV11-2,CASSAPGTAKSTQYF,TGTGCCAGCAGCGCCCCTGGGACAGCTAAGAGTACCCAGTACTTC
TRBJ1-5,TRBD1,-,TRBV7-6,CASSEGVSGQGPDQPQHF,TGTGCCAGCAGCGAAGGGGTGTCGGGACAGGGGCCCGATCAGCCCCAGCATTTT
TRBJ2-7,TRBD2,-,TRBV28,CASSLASGFYEQYF,TGTGCCAGCAGTTTGGCTAGCGGGTTCTACGAGCAGTACTTC
TRBJ2-5,TRBD2,-,TRBV6-5,CASRPQRTRETQYF,TGTGCCAGCCGCCCCCAGAGGACTAGGGAGACCCAGTACTTC
TRBJ2-7,TRBD1,few,TRBV19,CASSITGGSEQYF,TGTGCCAGTAGTATTACAGGGGGAAGCGAGCAGTACTTC
TRBJ1-4,-,-,TRBV19,CASSSNRVTNEKLFF,TGTGCCAGTAGCTCGAACAGGGTAACTAATGAAAAACTGTTTTTT
TRBJ2-3,TRBD1,-,TRBV9,CASSIGGTGRNTQYF,TGTGCCAGCAGTATAGGTGGGACAGGGAGGAATACGCAGTATTTT
TRBJ1-6,TRBD1,-,TRBV6-1,CASSFERTGPSPLHF,TGTGCCAGCAGTTTCGAGCGGACAGGTCCCTCACCCCTCCACTTT
TRBJ1-2,TRBD1,few,TRBV6-5,CASSYSDRGAYGYTF,TGTGCCAGCAGTTACTCGGACAGGGGAGCCTATGGCTACACCTTC
TRBJ1-3,-,few,TRBV5-1,CASSAGNSGNTIYF,TGCGCCAGCAGCGCAGGTAACTCTGGAAACACCATATATTTT
TRBJ1-2,TRBD1,once,TRBV2,CASRGQNYGYTF,TGTGCCAGCAGGGGACAGAACTATGGCTACACCTTC